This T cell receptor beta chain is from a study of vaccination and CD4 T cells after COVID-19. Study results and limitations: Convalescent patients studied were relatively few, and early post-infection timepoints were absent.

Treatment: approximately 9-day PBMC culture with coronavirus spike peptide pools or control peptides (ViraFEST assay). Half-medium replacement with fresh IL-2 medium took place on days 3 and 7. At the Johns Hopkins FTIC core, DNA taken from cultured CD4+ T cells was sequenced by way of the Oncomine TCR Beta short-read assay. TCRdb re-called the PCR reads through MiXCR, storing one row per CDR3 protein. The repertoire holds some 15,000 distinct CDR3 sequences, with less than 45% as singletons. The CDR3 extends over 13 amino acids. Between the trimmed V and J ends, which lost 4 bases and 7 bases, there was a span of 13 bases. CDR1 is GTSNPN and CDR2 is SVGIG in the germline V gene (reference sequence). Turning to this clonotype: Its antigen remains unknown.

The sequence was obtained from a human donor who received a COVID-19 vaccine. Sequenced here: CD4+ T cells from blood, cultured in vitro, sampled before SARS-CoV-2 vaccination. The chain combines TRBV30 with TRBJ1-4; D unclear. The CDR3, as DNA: TGTGCCTGGAAGGGCCCGTTAGGTGAAAAACTGTTTTTT. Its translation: CAWKGPLGEKLFF.